Below are 12 T cell receptor beta chains sequenced from a single sample in a study of shared clonotypes between healthy human individuals. Generated by immunoSEQ multiplex PCR, the TCRdb table keeps only in-frame clones and is missing some. This table holds 2,500,000 or so clones, around 92% found once. The sequenced sample was naive CD4+ T cells from PBMCs. Subset given: CD45RA+ positively selected. The origin of the receptors is a man between 18 and 35 years old in good health. Some clones in this sample may be carry-over from other donors' samples.

The CDR3 region has the DNA TGTGCCAGCAGCCCGGACGAGGTCTACGAGCAGTACTTC. Amino acids: CASSPDEVYEQYF. V gene TRBV7-2 combines with J gene TRBJ2-7; D remains unclear. This CDR3 spans 13 amino acids. Trimming shortened V by 5 bases and J by 3 bases, and 11 bases separated the two germline ends. The germline CDR1 and CDR2 sequences are SGHTA and FQGNSA.

The sample holds one count of this clone. V gene TRBV11-2 combines with J gene TRBJ2-2; unclear D gene. The CDR3 covers 12 residues. Germline V gene lookup returns CDR1 SGHAT and CDR2 FQNNGV. Deletions cut 0 bases from V and 9 bases from J, with 5 bases between. CDR3 amino acids: CASSLDFRELFF. CDR3 sequence (DNA): TGTGCCAGCAGCTTAGATTTCAGGGAGCTGTTTTTT.

The chain carries TRBV7-6 and TRBJ2-3, with D unresolved. CDR1 is SGHVS, CDR2 FNYEAQ, per germline. V lost 2 bases and J lost 1, with 7 bases in between. The CDR3 loop spans 14 amino acids. The CDR3 DNA follows: TGTGCCAGCAGCTTACCCCAACGCACAGATACGCAGTATTTT. Amino acid sequence: CASSLPQRTDTQYF. Drawing the rest from reference TRBV7-6 and TRBJ2-3, the complete variable domain is GAGVSQSPRYKVTKRGQDVALRCDPISGHVSLYWYRQALGQGPEFLTYFNYEAQQDKSGLPNDRFSAERPEGSISTLTIQRTEQRDSAMYRCASSLPQRTDTQYFGPGTRLTVL.

As for this clone: The sample carries other DNA sequences with the same CDR3. The genes are TRBV5-1 and TRBJ1-1; D unresolved. Germline V gives CDR1 SGHRS, CDR2 YFSETQ. Trimming cost V 3 bases and J 0 bases, with 9 bases left between them. This CDR3 has 14 amino acids. Here the CDR3 reads CASSSDGLNTEAFF. Written as DNA, the CDR3 is TGCGCCAGCAGCTCGGACGGTTTGAACACTGAAGCTTTCTTT.

The chain recombines TRBV28 with TRBJ2-1; D is unresolved. With 4 bases removed from V and 6 bases from J, the gap between germline ends came to 10 bases. In germline, CDR1 is MDHEN, CDR2 SYDVKM. The CDR3 spans 13 residues. CDR3 region: CASSSPRINEQFF. CDR3 bases: TGTGCCAGCAGTTCCCCCCGTATCAATGAGCAGTTCTTC.

This chain joins TRBV29-1 and TRBJ2-4, with a possible D match to TRBD1 (5 bases). Germline V gene sequence: CDR1 SQVTM, CDR2 ANQGSEA. CDR3 length equals 14 residues. Trimming took off 7 bases at V and 1 base at J, with 14 bases between the two ends. The CDR3 protein is CSGTQVGAKNIQYF. The CDR3 nucleotides are TGCAGCGGAACACAGGTGGGGGCCAAAAACATTCAGTACTTC. The entire variable domain, with the rest obtained from reference TRBV29-1 and TRBJ2-4, is as follows: SAVISQKPSRDICQRGTSLTIQCQVDSQVTMMFWYRQQPGQSLTLIATANQGSEATYESGFVIDKFPISRPNLTFSTLTVSNMSPEDSSIYLCSGTQVGAKNIQYFGAGTRLSVL.

The rearrangement links TRBV15 to TRBJ2-5; 10 nucleotides line up with TRBD2. From germline, CDR1 is LNHNV and CDR2 YYDKDF (reference sequence). The V gene end was trimmed by 6 bases and the J gene end by 4 bases; junction bases not matched to a gene: 11. The CDR3 is 16 amino acids. CDR3 DNA sequence: TGTGCCACCAGAGGCCCTAGAGCGGGAGGGAGAGAGACCCAGTACTTC. As protein: CATRGPRAGGRETQYF.

The chain has TRBV29-1 and TRBJ2-3, with 10 positions matching TRBD2. CDR1 SQVTM and CDR2 ANQGSEA come from the germline V gene. This CDR3 contains 13 residues. J lost 5 bases, V lost 2 bases, and 1 base had no gene match. This CDR3 reads CSVELAGEDTQYF. CDR3 DNA sequence: TGCAGCGTTGAACTAGCGGGAGAAGATACGCAGTATTTT.

The genes are TRBV13 and TRBJ2-2; D not certain. The germline CDR1 and CDR2 sequences are PRHDT and FYEKMQ (reference sequence). This CDR3 comprises 12 residues. V lost 7 bases to trimming and J lost 3 bases, with 6 bases between them. CDR3: CASTSYTGELFF. For the CDR3, the DNA is TGTGCCAGCACCTCATACACCGGGGAGCTGTTTTTT.

The chain employs TRBV5-5 and TRBJ1-4, with D tentatively TRBD1 (5 bases). CDR3 length: 17 amino acids. V was clipped by 2 bases and J by 7 bases, with 21 bases between them. Germline V CDR1 and CDR2: SGHKS, YYEKEE (reference sequence). CDR3 sequence: CASSLRAGLPGGEKLFF. DNA of the CDR3: TGTGCCAGCAGCTTAAGGGCAGGGCTCCCGGGCGGTGAAAAACTGTTTTTT.

The chain uses TRBV5-6 and TRBJ1-1, with no clear D. Germline CDR1 is SGHDT and CDR2 is YYEEEE. The V and J ends lost 2 bases and 3 bases respectively, with 14 bases between them. The CDR3 is made up of 15 amino acids. CDR3 sequence: CASSLWARWHTEAFF. CDR3 sequence (DNA): TGTGCCAGCAGCTTATGGGCCCGTTGGCACACTGAAGCTTTCTTT.

V is TRBV28 and J is TRBJ1-2, with D possibly being TRBD1 (6 bases). With 3 bases removed from V and 4 bases from J, the gap between germline ends came to 18 bases. The germline CDR1 and CDR2 sequences are MDHEN and SYDVKM. The CDR3 loop spans 16 amino acids. CDR3 coding DNA: TGTGCCAGCAGTTTTACAGGAGGGGACATCCCCTATGGCTACACCTTC. It yields the protein CASSFTGGDIPYGYTF.